This T cell receptor (beta chain) was sequenced in a study of T cell responses to AZD1222 COVID-19 vaccine. Regarding the study as a whole: At 160-218 and 743-854, vaccine-associated CD4 TCRs were dominant, and they spanned spike. Donors were mostly white British, more females; clonal diversity possibly underestimated. Only a handful of AZD1222 recipients, six or seven in all, had baseline seropositivity. Nearly half of unique spike-specific TCRs reportedly avoided B.1.351 and B.1.1.7 mutated regions.

A note on this clone: What it recognizes is unknown.

Produced via immunoSEQ multiplex PCR; TCRdb's table is partial and in-frame only. Here the sample spans 90,000 to 100,000 clones, around 89% being singletons. The source of this sequence is an adult who received the AZD1222 COVID-19 vaccine. The sequenced sample was peripheral blood, obtained 28 days after the second AZD1222 dose.

In nucleotides, the CDR3 is TGTGCCAGCAGTTTGGGGACGGGCCATGGCTACACCTTC. Its protein product is CASSLGTGHGYTF. This chain uses TRBV12-3 or TRBV12-4 with TRBJ1-2; D possibly corresponds to TRBD1 (5 bases). The V and J ends lost 3 bases and 6 bases respectively, with 11 bases between them. This CDR3 spans 13 amino acids.